This T cell receptor beta chain is drawn from a study of beta chain features in type 1 diabetes. In the study overall: Cell yields, gender and age were comparable in patients and healthy donors. Study results and caveats: Among patients with Type 1 diabetes, TCRB CDR3s were moderately but significantly shorter in every one of the four CD4+ subsets.

About this clone itself: Its target is not known.

Markers CD45RO/CCR7/CD25/CD127/CD95/CD27 served to sort CD4+ naive, central memory, regulatory and stem cell-like memory cells. This CDR3 has 15 residues. CDR1 is SGHRS, CDR2 YFSETQ, per germline. V dropped 2 bases and J dropped 7 bases, with 15 bases sitting between them. The investigators reverse transcribed all of the isolated RNA, so they sequenced expressed TCRB transcripts. The table came from immunoSEQ multiplex PCR; TCRdb's copy has only in-frame clones and leaves some out. The table lists 330,000 or so clones, 11% to 15% of them singletons. The sample comprised central memory CD4+ T cells from blood. This receptor was obtained from a man younger than 45 in good health. V usage is TRBV5-1 and J usage is TRBJ2-2; D unclear. For the CDR3, the DNA is TGCGCCAGCAGCTTCGGCTTTGGGGATAACGGGGAGCTGTTTTTT. Translation: CASSFGFGDNGELFF.